This T cell receptor beta chain was sequenced for a study of shared clonotypes between healthy human individuals (dated by TCRdb to about 2020). Notes on the research overall: The cohort comprised a couple of women and a few men aged 18 to 49 years. Per donor, three plates each were used for CD4 naive and CD4 memory, two for CD8 naive, and one for CD8 memory. To estimate repertoire size and how much clonotype sharing occurs between individuals, the study deeply sequenced the blood TCR repertoires of several healthy adults. To increase sequencing depth and limit assay-specific biases, different laboratories used diverse techniques to prepare libraries and sequence TCR repertoires. Each donor's leukapheresis produced roughly between about 0.9 and 9.5 billion PBMCs. Findings and caveats that apply to the study as a whole: Even with the large sequencing depth, rarefaction of the sorted-subset datasets indicated that sequencing was incomplete. Because the study included a small number of donors, the genetic and exposure-history diversity represented was limited. Clonotypes shared by all four sorted-subset donors showed higher generation probabilities than non-shared clonotypes. Only blood was sampled, and tissue TCR repertoires likely differ from those in blood. Roughly 5% of naive CD4, 3.5% of naive CD8, 2.3% of memory CD4, and about 0.4% of memory CD8 clonotypes were shared across four donors. Based on pairwise subsampling, the degree of clonotype sharing among donors was expected to be affected by sequencing depth. Naive subsets generally had larger estimated clonotype richness than memory subsets.

Using the deep immunoSEQ assay, TCR CDR3 regions were amplified from genomic DNA by multiplex PCR. Genomic DNA extracted from each cell subset was distributed evenly over all wells of several immunoSEQ 96-well plates, and each plate served as one replicate. For sorted subsets, each replicate PCR was loaded with 200 to 250 ng genomic DNA, equivalent to 30,000 or so T cell genomes. Purified libraries were measured with a Qubit 3.0 fluorometer, size-checked on a Bioanalyzer 2100, and measured again with the KAPA Library Quantification kit. Each immunoSEQ 96-well plate was sequenced on its own single-read 150-cycle Illumina NextSeq 550 flow cell. The paper's data handling went like this. The immunoSEQ output contained only junctional sequences without quality scores, so filtering could not match that applied to full-length reads. To assign V/J genes and CDR3, sequences were annotated against IMGT germline references using PyIR, a Python wrapper for IgBLAST v1.9. Reads with weak V/J assignments (E-value above 1e-6), missing CDR3, stop codons, out-of-frame junctions, or ambiguous translated residues were removed. V3J clonotypes were defined as sequences sharing the same inferred V gene, J gene, and CDR3 amino acid sequence. To compute the percentage overlap between repertoires, the number of shared unique clonotypes was divided by the size of the smaller repertoire. Repertoire richness was assessed with RTK rarefaction, the Chao1 estimator, and Recon v2.1 estimates of unobserved clonotypes. For all TCRbeta clonotypes obtained by the gDNA method from a few donors, generation probabilities were computed with OLGA. The table was pulled from immuneACCESS by TCRdb, which kept in-frame rearrangements only. Such tables lose some clones; where checked, under half of the loss comes from unresolved V genes, and the rest has no known cause. Clone size and the V and J calls come from that table; the DNA yielded D and trimming. This sample comprises approximately 1.9 million clones, 80% to 95% of them detected only once. About 1.7% of the sample comes from the top ten.

On this clone: Its antigen has not been determined. Base quality data are lacking; no much larger clone is found one base away.

CD8 naive samples were obtained by positive selection for CCR7 among CD45RO-negative cells, yielding a CD45RA+CCR7+ population from which TemRA cells were excluded. The donors were healthy, HIV-negative adults with no recently reported acute infections or vaccinations. All donors were Caucasian adults living in Nashville, Tennessee, USA. Blood was obtained by leukapheresis, after which PBMCs were separated by Ficoll-Histopaque density gradient centrifugation and cryopreserved in liquid nitrogen vapor phase. Analytical flow cytometry was used to check the purity and quantity of every magnetically sorted T cell population. Genomic DNA was isolated from every sorted fraction and measured by UV absorbance on a Nanodrop 2000c. Material: naive CD8+ T cells from PBMCs. Taken with the paper, the label for cell subset or site translates to: CD45RA+CCR7+. The receptor was isolated from a man younger than 35 in good health. Some clones in this sample may be carry-over from other donors' samples.

The CDR3 protein is CASSLGRGAEAFF. The sequence in DNA is TGTGCCAGCAGCTTAGGCAGGGGCGCTGAAGCTTTCTTT. The V and J genes are TRBV7-9 and TRBJ1-1; possibly the D gene is TRBD1, per 6 matching bases. The germline V gene (reference sequence) specifies SEHNR as CDR1 and FQNEAQ as CDR2. V and J are truncated by 1 base and 6 bases respectively, leaving an intervening sequence of 9 bases. The CDR3 goes from the cysteine to the phenylalanine over 13 residues. The CDR3 DNA has 39 bases and is translated from base 1.